This TCR beta chain was retrieved from a study of blood T cell repertoires in COVID-19. Overall study: The United States, Italy and Spain supplied acute and convalescent COVID-19 samples.

Germline V gene sequence: CDR1 MGHRA, CDR2 YSYEKL. V gave up 1 base and J gave up 6 bases; unmatched junction bases: 6. The CDR3 has 15 amino acids. Per the original methods: Using reference gene primer amplification, nucleated cell counts were estimated. The assay was immunoSEQ multiplex PCR, and TCRdb's table has in-frame clones only and misses some. V, J and clone size are taken as reported in that table, and D and trimming were inferred from the DNA itself. The table lists 35,000 to 50,000 clones, around 89% of them singletons. The rearrangement uses TRBV4-1 and TRBJ2-7; 10 nucleotides agree with TRBD1. The receptor's source is a man over 45 with active COVID-19. Sequencing was carried out using peripheral blood. The CDR3 bases are TGCGCCAGCAGCCAAGTTGGGACAGGGGCCCGCGAGCAGTACTTC. Protein: CASSQVGTGAREQYF.